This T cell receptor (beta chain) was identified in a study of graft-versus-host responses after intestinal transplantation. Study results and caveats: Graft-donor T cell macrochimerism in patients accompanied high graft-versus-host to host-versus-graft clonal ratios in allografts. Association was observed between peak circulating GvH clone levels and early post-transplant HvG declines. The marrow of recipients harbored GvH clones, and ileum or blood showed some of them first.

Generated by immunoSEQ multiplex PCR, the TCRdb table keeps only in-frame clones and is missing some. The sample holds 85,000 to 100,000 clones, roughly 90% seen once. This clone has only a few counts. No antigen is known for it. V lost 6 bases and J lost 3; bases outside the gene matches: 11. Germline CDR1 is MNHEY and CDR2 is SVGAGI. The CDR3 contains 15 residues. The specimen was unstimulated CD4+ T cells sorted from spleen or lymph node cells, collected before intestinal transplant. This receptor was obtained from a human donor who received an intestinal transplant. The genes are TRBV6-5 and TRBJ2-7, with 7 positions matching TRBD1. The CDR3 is CASSPRQGWDYEQYF. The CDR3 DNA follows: TGTGCCAGCAGCCCCAGACAGGGTTGGGACTACGAGCAGTACTTC.